A single sample is the source of the 6 T cell receptor beta chains below, sequenced in a study of T cells in Graves' hyperthyroidism and ophthalmopathy. Amplified TCR beta CDR3 regions came from RNA transcripts. RT-PCR in the first round (using the HTBI primer set) targeted the TCR CDR3. TCRdb used MiXCR to reprocess the multiplex PCR reads, holding one entry per CDR3 protein. The table lists 350,000 to 500,000 distinct CDR3 sequences, approximately 15% of them singletons. Sequenced: blood. The receptors here all came from a woman between 18 and 29 years old with Graves' hyperthyroidism.

The chain combines TRBV5-4 with TRBJ2-1, with TRBD2 matching over 8 bases. Trimming removed 3 bases from V and 8 bases from J; junction bases left unmatched: 10. Looked up from germline, CDR1 is SGHNT and CDR2 is YYREEE (reference sequence). The CDR3 length is 15 residues. The CDR3 reads CASSSDGTSSYEQFF. CDR3 nucleotide sequence: TGTGCCAGCAGCTCCGACGGGACTAGTTCCTATGAGCAGTTCTTC.

This clonotype has just a few counts. This chain links TRBV20-1 with TRBJ1-2, with D perhaps matching TRBD1 (5 bases). The CDR3 contains 15 residues. Trimming shortened V by 0 bases and J by 1 base, and 12 bases separated the two germline ends. The germline gives CDR1 DFQATT, CDR2 SNEGSKA (reference sequence). Here the CDR3 DNA reads TGCAGTGCTAGAGAAATGAGGGGCGGTAACTATGGCTACACCTTC. It is translated as CSAREMRGGNYGYTF.

This clonotype was recorded many times. The chain combines TRBV11-2 with TRBJ2-5; D unclear. From germline, CDR1 is SGHAT and CDR2 FQNNGV. CDR3 length: 14 amino acids. Between the trimmed V and J ends, which lost 5 bases and 0 bases, there was a span of 10 bases. CDR3 in amino acids: CASSPTGNQETQYF. DNA of the CDR3: TGTGCCAGCAGCCCAACGGGCAACCAAGAGACCCAGTACTTC.

This clonotype was seen a handful of times. This may be a read error, as it is one base from a much larger clone. The CDR3 DNA is TGTGCCAGCAGTTCGGACAGGGGGCTGCAAGGGACCCAGTACTTC. Translating gives CASSSDRGLQGTQYF. The chain combines TRBV12-3 or TRBV12-4 with TRBJ2-5; 11 nucleotides line up with TRBD1. This CDR3 has 15 residues.

The table lists this clonotype with many counts. The V call is TRBV7-2, the J call TRBJ2-3; D may match TRBD1 or TRBD2 (6 bases each). The CDR3 spans 15 residues. Trimming removed 1 base from V and 7 bases from J, with 15 bases in between. The germline gives CDR1 SGHTA, CDR2 FQGNSA. CDR3 coding DNA: TGTGCCAGCAGCTTAGGGCAGGGGAGGATAAATACGCAGTATTTT. Translated: CASSLGQGRINTQYF.

The chain is built from TRBV20-1 and TRBJ2-1; the D gene is possibly TRBD2 (5 bases). The length of the CDR3 is 16 residues. Per germline, CDR1 DFQATT and CDR2 SNEGSKA (reference sequence). V dropped 0 bases and J dropped 5 bases, with 17 bases sitting between them. The CDR3 DNA reads TGCAGTGCTAGAGATCCTAGCCCCATCCACGACAATGAGCAGTTCTTC. It codes for CSARDPSPIHDNEQFF.